This T cell receptor beta chain emerged from a study of blood T cells in healthy people across ages. Study outcomes and limitations: It was not possible, with unsorted PBMCs, to conclusively compare naive and antigen-experienced cells. Unknown donor CMV status possibly confounded expanded clonotype changes. A strong correlation was seen between TCR beta diversity and naive T cell percentage. Per million T cells, the diversity of TCR beta decreased roughly linearly as age advanced.

A second PCR, run for roughly 7 to 11 cycles, used a sample-barcoded 5' primer plus a J-beta primer mix. TCRdb re-derived calls from the 5' RACE reads in MiXCR, one entry per CDR3 protein. The table lists hundreds of thousands of distinct CDR3 sequences, around 21% of them singletons. Comment on this clonotype: Its cognate antigen is unknown.

This CDR3 contains 16 residues. Trimming shortened V by 0 bases and J by 0 bases, and 9 bases separated the two germline ends. The V gene's germline CDR1 is SGHTA and CDR2 FQGNSA. Specimen: blood. The chain joins TRBV7-2 to TRBJ2-1; no definite D call. This receptor was obtained from a man in his 70s in good health. CDR3 sequence: CASSLAGSSSYNEQFF. The CDR3 region has the DNA TGTGCCAGCAGCTTAGCAGGCAGTAGCTCCTACAATGAGCAGTTCTTC.